The rows below give T cell receptor beta chains drawn from one sample of a study of blood T cell repertoires in COVID-19. Clones were sequenced by immunoSEQ multiplex PCR, and TCRdb holds only the in-frame ones, with some missing. The table has approximately 71,000 clones, about nine tenths seen once. What was sequenced was peripheral blood. The receptor source for this set is a woman between 18 and 30 years old with acute or convalescent COVID-19. The CDR3 runs from the conserved cysteine through the conserved F or W. D genes are given only for firm matches. Clone size is stated in some rows and not others, as once, few, many or a class when expanded.

D gene,V gene,clone size,J gene,CDR3 protein,CDR3 DNA
TRBD1,TRBV5-1,.,TRBJ1-2,CASSLGDRGLYGYTF,TGCGCCAGCAGCTTGGGTGACAGGGGGCTTTATGGCTACACCTTC
TRBD2,TRBV19,once,TRBJ2-1,CASSVTPGLAGSVGVFF,TGTGCCAGTAGTGTCACCCCCGGACTAGCGGGGAGTGTGGGAGTGTTCTTC
TRBD1,TRBV14,once,TRBJ2-3,CASSAVDRAHTQYF,TGTGCCAGCAGCGCAGTCGACAGGGCCCATACGCAGTATTTT
TRBD1,TRBV4-2,once,TRBJ1-2,CASSQDLNRGNHGYTF,TGTGCCAGCAGCCAAGATTTGAACAGGGGGAACCATGGCTACACCTTC
TRBD2,TRBV4-3,.,TRBJ2-1,CASSPGLAENEQFF,TGCGCCAGCAGCCCAGGACTAGCGGAGAATGAGCAGTTCTTC
.,TRBV20-1,.,TRBJ2-7,CSASTGRAYEQYF,TGCAGTGCTAGTACGGGTCGAGCCTACGAGCAGTACTTC
TRBD1,TRBV7-9,.,TRBJ1-1,CASSLDGQGGAFF,TGTGCCAGCAGCTTAGACGGACAGGGTGGTGCTTTCTTT
.,TRBV5-1,.,TRBJ2-7,CASSLDSGSQYF,TGCGCCAGCAGCTTGGACAGCGGGTCGCAGTACTTC
.,TRBV5-4,.,TRBJ1-2,CASSVPGEGYGYTF,TGTGCCAGCAGCGTCCCAGGGGAAGGGTATGGCTACACCTTC
.,TRBV5-1,.,TRBJ1-1,CASSNKGRGNTEAFF,TGCGCCAGCAGTAACAAGGGCAGGGGAAACACTGAAGCTTTCTTT
.,TRBV11-2,.,TRBJ2-7,CASSPPGLSSYEQYF,TGTGCCAGCAGCCCACCGGGACTGAGCTCCTACGAGCAGTACTTC
TRBD1,TRBV6-6,.,TRBJ2-2,CASSYPGQGTGELFF,TGTGCCAGCAGTTACCCGGGACAGGGGACCGGGGAGCTGTTTTTT
.,TRBV9,.,TRBJ1-6,CASSSGNSPLHF,TGTGCCAGCAGCTCGGGTAATTCACCCCTCCACTTT
.,TRBV28,.,TRBJ1-4,CASSLIGEKLFF,TGTGCCAGCAGTTTAATCGGGGAAAAACTGTTTTTT